The T cell receptor (beta chain) described here comes from a study of tumor and adjacent non-tumor tissue in lung cancer. A modified ARM-PCR protocol with three rounds of nested PCR amplified TCRbeta. TCRdb reprocessed the multiplex PCR reads via MiXCR and lists one record per CDR3 protein. This sample has under 85,000 distinct CDR3 sequences, with about 80% found just once. The CDR3 covers 17 residues. Trimming removed 0 bases at V and 0 bases at J, with 11 bases between. Germline CDR1 and CDR2: SGHNT and YENEEA. This sample's RNA came from whole unsorted tissue. More than 3 cm separated this lung sample from the edge of the tumor.

The chain carries TRBV11-3 and TRBJ2-2; the D is unclear. The sequence came from a man aged 65 to 79 with non-small cell lung cancer. Material for sequencing was distant non-tumor lung tissue. CDR3 amino acids: CASSLEVVPANTGELFF. CDR3 coding DNA: TGTGCCAGCAGCTTAGAGGTTGTCCCCGCGAACACCGGGGAGCTGTTTTTT.